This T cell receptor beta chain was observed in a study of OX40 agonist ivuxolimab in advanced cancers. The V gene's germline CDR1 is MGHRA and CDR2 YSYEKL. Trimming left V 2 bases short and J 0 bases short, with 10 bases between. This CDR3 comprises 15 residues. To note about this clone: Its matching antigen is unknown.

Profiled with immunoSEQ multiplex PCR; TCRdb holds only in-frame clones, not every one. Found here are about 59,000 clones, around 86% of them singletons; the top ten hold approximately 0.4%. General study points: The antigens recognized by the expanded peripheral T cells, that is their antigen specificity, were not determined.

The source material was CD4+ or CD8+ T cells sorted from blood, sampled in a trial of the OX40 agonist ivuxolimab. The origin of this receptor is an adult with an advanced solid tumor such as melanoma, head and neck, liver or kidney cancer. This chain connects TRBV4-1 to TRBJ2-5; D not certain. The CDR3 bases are TGCGCCAGCAGCCAAACTCCAGCGCACCAAGAGACCCAGTACTTC. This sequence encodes CASSQTPAHQETQYF.